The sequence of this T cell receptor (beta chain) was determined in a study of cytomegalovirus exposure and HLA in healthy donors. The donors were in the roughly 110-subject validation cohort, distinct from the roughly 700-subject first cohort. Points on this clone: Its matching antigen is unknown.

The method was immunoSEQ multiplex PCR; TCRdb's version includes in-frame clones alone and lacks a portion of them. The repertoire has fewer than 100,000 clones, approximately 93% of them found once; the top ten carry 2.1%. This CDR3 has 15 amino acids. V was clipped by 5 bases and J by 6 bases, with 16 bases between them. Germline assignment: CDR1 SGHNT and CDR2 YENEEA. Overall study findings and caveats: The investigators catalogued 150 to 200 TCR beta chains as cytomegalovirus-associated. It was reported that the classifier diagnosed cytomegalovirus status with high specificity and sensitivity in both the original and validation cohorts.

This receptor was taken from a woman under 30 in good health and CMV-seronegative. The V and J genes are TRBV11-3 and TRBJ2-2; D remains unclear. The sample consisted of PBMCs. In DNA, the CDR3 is TGTGCCAGCAGCCCCTTCTCCAGGTACCCCGGGGAGCTGTTTTTT. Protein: CASSPFSRYPGELFF. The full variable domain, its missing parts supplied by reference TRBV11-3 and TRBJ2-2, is EAGVVQSPRYKIIEKKQPVAFWCNPISGHNTLYWYLQNLGQGPELLIRYENEEAVDDSQLPKDRFSAERLKGVDSTLKIQPAELGDSAVYLCASSPFSRYPGELFFGEGSRLTVL.